One TCR beta chain is described in this entry. Its antigen is currently unknown. The data were produced by immunoSEQ multiplex PCR, yet TCRdb's version contains in-frame clones alone and is incomplete. This sample has tens of thousands of clones, with roughly 95% found just once. There are 15 residues in the CDR3. The germline V and J ends were trimmed by 1 base and 7 bases, with 11 bases remaining between them. Germline V gene lookup returns CDR1 MGHRA and CDR2 YSYEKL. The sample belongs to a study of graft-versus-host responses after intestinal transplantation. On the study more broadly: Anti-thymocyte globulin served as induction for all recipients, who then took tacrolimus and steroids for about three years. Study conclusions and caveats: Across patients carrying graft-donor T cell macrochimerism, allografts held high graft-versus-host to host-versus-graft clonal ratios.

Sequences were derived from unstimulated CD8+ T cells sorted from spleen or lymph node cells, sampled before transplant. This chain connects TRBV4-1 to TRBJ1-6, with D possibly matching TRBD1 (6 bases). The TCR originated in a human donor who was the organ donor for an intestinal transplant. The CDR3 reads CASSQVLGANSPLHF. The CDR3 DNA sequence: TGCGCCAGCAGCCAAGTTCTGGGGGCAAATTCACCCCTCCACTTT.